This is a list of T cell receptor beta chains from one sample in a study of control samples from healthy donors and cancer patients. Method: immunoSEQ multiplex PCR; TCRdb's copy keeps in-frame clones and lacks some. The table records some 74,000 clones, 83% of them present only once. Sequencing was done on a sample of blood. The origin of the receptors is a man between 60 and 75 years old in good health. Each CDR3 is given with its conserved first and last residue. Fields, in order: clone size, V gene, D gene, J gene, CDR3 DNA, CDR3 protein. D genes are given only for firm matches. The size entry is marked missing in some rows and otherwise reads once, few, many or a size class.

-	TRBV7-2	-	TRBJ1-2	TGTGCCAGCAGCTTAATTTTGGACGCAGACTATGGCTACACCTTC	CASSLILDADYGYTF
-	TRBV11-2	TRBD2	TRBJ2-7	TGTGCCAGCAGCTTCGCGGGAGGGCCCAGCGAGCAGTACTTC	CASSFAGGPSEQYF
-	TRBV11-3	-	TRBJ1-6	TGTGCCAGCAGCTTGAGACGGAATTCACCCCTCCACTTT	CASSLRRNSPLHF
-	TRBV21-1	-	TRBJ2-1	TGTGCCAGCAGCAAAGGACTCCGGAGTCTTCCCGCCAATGAGCAGTTCTTC	CASSKGLRSLPANEQFF
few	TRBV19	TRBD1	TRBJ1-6	TGTGCCAGTTGCAGGGGGACCTATAATTCACCCCTCCACTTT	CASCRGTYNSPLHF
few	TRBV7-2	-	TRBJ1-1	TGTGCCAGCAGCCTAAGTACCGTGGCCACTGAAGCTTTCTTT	CASSLSTVATEAFF
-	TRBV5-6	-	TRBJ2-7	TGTGCCAGCTCCGACAGCTCCTACGAGCAGTACTTC	CASSDSSYEQYF
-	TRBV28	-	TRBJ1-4	TGTGCCAGCAGCCTGGGGGGGTATAATGAAAAACTGTTTTTT	CASSLGGYNEKLFF
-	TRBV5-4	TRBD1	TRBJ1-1	TGTGCCAGCAGCCTGACAGGGGGCACTGAAGCTTTCTTT	CASSLTGGTEAFF
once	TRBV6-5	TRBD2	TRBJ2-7	TGTGCCAGCAGTTCTAGCGGGAGCTACGAGCAGTACTTC	CASSSSGSYEQYF
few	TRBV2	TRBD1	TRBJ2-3	TGTGCCAGCAGGCTGGGACAGGGGGCCACAGATACGCAGTATTTT	CASRLGQGATDTQYF
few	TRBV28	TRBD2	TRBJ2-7	TGTGCCAGCAGCTCAGGGCTAGCGGGAGTCGAGCAGTACTTC	CASSSGLAGVEQYF
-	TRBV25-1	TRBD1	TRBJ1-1	TGTGCCAGCAGGCCAACAGGGGGAAAGGACACTGAAGCTTTCTTT	CASRPTGGKDTEAFF
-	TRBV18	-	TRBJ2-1	TGTGCCAGCTCACCATCGAAAGGCAATGAGCAGTTCTTC	CASSPSKGNEQFF
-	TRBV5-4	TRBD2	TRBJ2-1	TGTGCCAGCAGCTCTTATGGGACTATTACAACTGAGCAGTTCTTC	CASSSYGTITTEQFF